A selection of T cell receptor beta chains follows, all from one sample in a study of T cells in Graves' hyperthyroidism and ophthalmopathy. TCRdb reprocessed the multiplex PCR reads via MiXCR and lists one record per CDR3 protein. The profile shows under 350,000 distinct CDR3 sequences, about a sixth of them singletons. The sequenced sample consisted of blood. The origin of the receptors is a woman in her sixties or seventies with Graves' ophthalmopathy. CDR3s leave out the opening cysteine and the closing phenylalanine or tryptophan.

cdr3_aa	v_call	j_call
SARDPGTEDNSPLH	TRBV20-1	TRBJ1-6
SVRGGGMDEQY	TRBV29-1	TRBJ2-7
ASTKGQLNNSPLH	TRBV19	TRBJ1-6
ASSPQGGADGYT	TRBV18	TRBJ1-2
ASSPGTNAYEQY	TRBV12-3/TRBV12-4	TRBJ2-7
ASRRTGTNQPQH	TRBV12-3/TRBV12-4	TRBJ1-5
ATSRSAPAKTQY	TRBV15	TRBJ2-3
ASRVSTGADTEAF	TRBV27	TRBJ1-1
ATSDSREIGELF	TRBV24-1	TRBJ2-2
AIRGGRIADTQY	TRBV10-3	TRBJ2-3
ASSPTSDYEQY	TRBV18	TRBJ2-7
ASSQRTAEPYEQY	TRBV7-8	TRBJ2-7
ATTSGTGELF	TRBV9	TRBJ2-2
ASRVTSGGARDTQY	TRBV19	TRBJ2-3
ASSLSGAGELF	TRBV12-3/TRBV12-4	TRBJ2-2
ASSNSHRAWVLT	TRBV7-2	TRBJ2-6
ASSGTNQETQY	TRBV9	TRBJ2-5
ASSYGQGGSGANVLT	TRBV6-2/TRBV6-3	TRBJ2-6
ASRRPGTGNPTKQY	TRBV6-1	TRBJ2-7
ASSSLTWDYRAQY	TRBV11-2	TRBJ2-3
ATSDSRPGSYEKLF	TRBV24-1	TRBJ1-4
ASVGGTLAGGAGELF	TRBV2	TRBJ2-2
ASRRQGNALNEQF	TRBV12-3/TRBV12-4	TRBJ2-1
ASSLSRGEQF	TRBV27	TRBJ2-1
ASSLDNRDRTQY	TRBV11-3	TRBJ2-5
STGTGGGGELF	TRBV20-1	TRBJ2-2